This T cell receptor beta chain is drawn from a study of T cell responses to AZD1222 COVID-19 vaccine. Findings and limits, study-wide: Close to half of spike-specific TCRs reportedly recognize unmutated variant regions. Clonal diversity may have been underestimated in mostly white British donors.

Note on this clone: Its antigen is not known.

Data came from immunoSEQ multiplex PCR; TCRdb stores just in-frame clones and leaves some out. The data show approximately 190,000 clones, about 92% seen once. This CDR3 is 14 amino acids long. The V gene's germline CDR1 is SGHRS and CDR2 YFSETQ. V gave up 3 bases and J gave up 2 bases, with 11 bases separating them. The chain employs TRBV5-1 and TRBJ1-2, with D tentatively TRBD1 (5 bases). The sequence was obtained from an adult who received the MenACWY meningococcal vaccine as a control. The source was peripheral blood, collected 28 days after the second dose of the MenACWY control vaccine. The CDR3 DNA reads as TGCGCCAGCAGCTCCACGGGGGGGAACTATGGCTACACCTTC. This translates into CASSSTGGNYGYTF.